The 9 T cell receptor beta chains below come from one sample, sequenced in a study of T cell clonality in common variable immunodeficiency. Assay: immunoSEQ multiplex PCR; the TCRdb copy retains only in-frame clones and omits some. The sample is made up of approximately 34,000 clones, none counted only once. Material: peripheral blood mononuclear cells. These receptors were taken from a person aged 18 to 70 in good health.

Notes on this clone: The sequenced fragment ends 3 residues before the CDR3 boundary, so the rest is inferred from the germline J gene. This chain connects TRBV30 to TRBJ2-3; 10 bases are shared with TRBD1. Trimming removed 2 bases from V and 1 base from J; junction bases left unmatched: 9. This CDR3 comprises 17 residues. In germline, CDR1 is GTSNPN, CDR2 SVGIG (reference sequence). The sequenced CDR3 bases are TGTGCCTGGAGTCCCTCGACAGGGGGCAGGGGCACAGATACG. Residues: CAWSPSTGGRGTDT. From start to end, the CDR3 is CAWSPSTGGRGTDTQYF.

This clone was seen a few times. The observed sequence ends 3 residues before the CDR3 terminus, with the missing tail filled in from the germline J gene. Other DNA sequences in the same sample also yield this CDR3. The chain combines TRBV11-3 with TRBJ2-5, with D perhaps matching TRBD1 (5 bases). Trimming took off 2 bases at V and 3 bases at J, with 7 bases between the two ends. The CDR3 is 13 amino acids. CDR1 and CDR2 from the germline V gene are SGHNT and YENEEA. The sequenced part of the CDR3 DNA is TGTGCCAGCAGCTTAAGGGGCGAAGAGACC. Translated, it gives CASSLRGEET. The whole CDR3 sequence reads CASSLRGEETQYF.

Comment on this clone: The read gets to within 3 residues of the CDR3 end, and the germline J gene fills in the rest. This chain uses TRBV19 with TRBJ1-6, with TRBD1 identical over 8 bases. From germline, CDR1 is LNHDA and CDR2 SQIVND (reference sequence). Trimming took 5 bases from V and 7 from J; bases not matched to a gene: 7. This CDR3 region has 15 residues. Here the CDR3 reads CASSPDRGENSPLHF. The CDR3 DNA, read in part, is TGTGCCAGTAGTCCCGACAGGGGAGAAAATTCACCC.

This clone was counted many times. The read falls 3 residues short of the CDR3 end, and the missing part is taken from the germline J gene. The rearrangement joins TRBV5-1 to TRBJ1-2; 10 bases agree with TRBD1. CDR3 size: 14 residues. The germline gives CDR1 SGHRS, CDR2 YFSETQ. The V segment lost 4 bases and the J segment 5 bases; nucleotides outside the gene matches: 5. CDR3 sequence: CASSMDRGKYGYTF. The covered CDR3 bases are TGCGCCAGCAGCATGGACAGGGGGAAGTATGGC.

This clone appeared many times. The CDR3 goes on 3 residues after the read ends, and that part is filled in from the germline J gene. The chain is built from TRBV30 and TRBJ2-3; the D is unclear. CDR1 and CDR2 from the germline V gene are GTSNPN and SVGIG (reference sequence). The CDR3 loop spans 11 amino acids. The CDR3 loop reads CAWSGLWTQYF. CDR3 bases read: TGTGCCTGGAGTGGGCTGTGGACG.

With regard to this clone: The read ends 3 residues shy of where the CDR3 ends; the end is completed using the germline J gene. This rearrangement joins TRBV30 to TRBJ1-2; a possible D gene is TRBD1 (6 bases). The CDR3 has 14 residues. Per germline, CDR1 GTSNPN and CDR2 SVGIG (reference sequence). The CDR3 DNA, read in part, is TGTGCCTGGACTCGACGGGGCGGGGGCTACGAC. Amino acids: CAWTRRGGGYD. The complete CDR3 sequence is CAWTRRGGGYDYTF.

This clone was seen repeatedly, ten times or more. The CDR3 end lies 3 residues beyond the end of the read and is filled in from the germline J gene. V usage is TRBV18 and J usage is TRBJ2-1; 7 bases map to TRBD2. This CDR3 has 14 residues. The V gene's germline CDR1 is KGHSH and CDR2 LQKENI. J was trimmed by 6 bases and V by 3 bases; bases with no gene match: 5. The CDR3 loop reads CASSPVAGFNEQFF. The part of the CDR3 DNA that was read is TGTGCCAGCTCACCTGTAGCGGGCTTCAATGAG.

In the case of this clone: The observed sequence ends 3 residues before the CDR3 terminus, with the missing tail filled in from the germline J gene. This chain uses TRBV7-3 with TRBJ2-1; the match to TRBD2 covers 10 bases. The CDR3 contains 17 residues. Germline assignment: CDR1 SGHTA and CDR2 FQGTGA. V gave up 2 bases and J gave up 6 bases; unmatched junction bases: 10. CDR3 bases read: TGTGCCAGCAGCTTACCACCGGGACTAGCGACTTCCAATGAG. The encoded protein is CASSLPPGLATSNE. The full CDR3 sequence reads CASSLPPGLATSNEQFF. The whole variable domain, filled in from reference TRBV7-3 and TRBJ2-1, reads GAGVSQTPSNKVTEKGKYVELRCDPISGHTALYWYRQSLGQGPEFLIYFQGTGAADDSGLPNDRFFAVRPEGSVSTLKIQRTERGDSAVYLCASSLPPGLATSNEQFFGPGTRLTVL.

This clone was counted many times. The sequenced part of the CDR3 DNA is TGCGCCAGCAGCCCTCCCCGACTAGCGGGGAGCTCCTACAATGAG. Translation: CASSPPRLAGSSYNE. The entire CDR3 reads CASSPPRLAGSSYNEQFF. This sequence joins TRBV5-1 and TRBJ2-1; TRBD2 agrees at 11 bases. The sequence runs out 3 residues before the end of the CDR3; the remainder is reconstructed from the germline J gene. From germline, CDR1 is SGHRS and CDR2 YFSETQ. This CDR3 region has 18 residues. V was pared by 4 bases and J by 0 bases, with 9 bases of the junction left unmatched. The whole variable domain, remainder taken from reference TRBV5-1 and TRBJ2-1, is KAGVTQTPRYLIKTRGQQVTLSCSPISGHRSVSWYQQTPGQGLQFLFEYFSETQRNKGNFPGRFSGRQFSNSRSEMNVSTLELGDSALYLCASSPPRLAGSSYNEQFFGPGTRLTVL.